Presented here are 2 T cell receptor beta chains from one specimen sequenced in a study of identical twins (TCRdb year 2016). Libraries were prepared through 5' RACE. The reads were generated on an Illumina HiSeq 2000. Clones were called with MiXCR by TCRdb after fastp trimmed the public reads at Q25, and only in-frame beta chains were retained. Duplicate CDR3 protein sequences are folded into a single record with the most common DNA and genes. The sample contains hundreds of thousands of distinct CDR3 sequences, around 21% of them found a single time. The ten most abundant clones make up 4% to 5.5% of the sample. The same data also contributed to another study, on T cells expressing NK-cell markers.

Sequencing was carried out using PBMCs. These receptors came from a woman under 30 in good health.

This clonotype was recorded a few times. The chain employs TRBV5-4 and TRBJ2-1; 9 bases match TRBD2. The CDR3 runs 17 residues. Germline lookup yields CDR1 SGHNT and CDR2 YYREEE (reference sequence). Unmatched junction bases numbered 12, after V lost 0 bases and J lost 8 bases. The CDR3 loop reads CASSLAGLARFGYEQFF. The CDR3 nucleotides read TGTGCCAGCAGCTTGGCGGGACTAGCACGTTTCGGATATGAGCAGTTCTTC.

This chain joins TRBV5-4 and TRBJ1-2; 7 bases agree with TRBD1. The CDR3 is 15 residues long. CDR1 is SGHNT, CDR2 YYREEE, per germline (reference sequence). The V segment lost 2 bases and the J segment 4 bases; nucleotides outside the gene matches: 8. This CDR3 reads CASSLNTGAFYGYTF. The CDR3 DNA reads TGTGCCAGCAGCTTAAACACAGGGGCGTTCTATGGCTACACCTTC.